The next 7 T cell receptor beta chains were all read from a single sample in a study of cytomegalovirus exposure and HLA in healthy donors. With 60 Vbeta and 13 Jbeta primers, the PCR was carried out. Sequencing used immunoSEQ multiplex PCR; TCRdb keeps in-frame clones, though not all of them. Of 140,000 to 150,000 clones listed, more than 70% are singletons. The sample taken for sequencing was PBMCs. The origin of the receptors is a woman aged 40 to 55 in good health and CMV-seronegative.

The chain employs TRBV27 and TRBJ2-3; perhaps TRBD1 as D (5 bases). The germline CDR1 and CDR2 sequences are MNHEY and SMNVEV (reference sequence). The CDR3 consists of 12 residues. V was shortened by 6 bases and J by 6 bases, with 10 bases between the two germline ends. The CDR3 loop is CASRLAGDTQYF. The CDR3 DNA follows: TGTGCCAGCAGGTTAGCAGGGGATACGCAGTATTTT.

CDR3 in amino acids: CASSDSYGYTF. The CDR3 nucleotides read TGTGCCAGCAGTGACAGCTATGGCTACACCTTC. The V gene is TRBV28, the J gene TRBJ1-2, with D perhaps TRBD1 (5 bases). This CDR3 has 11 amino acids. Germline V gene lookup returns CDR1 MDHEN and CDR2 SYDVKM. Trimming stripped 5 bases from V and 4 bases from J, with 5 bases between.

The genes are TRBV5-6 and TRBJ2-7; TRBD1 matches at 7 bases. CDR3 length equals 12 residues. Per germline, CDR1 SGHDT and CDR2 YYEEEE. J was trimmed by 0 bases and V by 7 bases; bases with no gene match: 1. CDR3 sequence: CASGQASYEQYF. The CDR3 nucleotides are TGTGCCAGCGGACAGGCCTCCTACGAGCAGTACTTC.

This chain links TRBV15 with TRBJ1-1, with D perhaps TRBD1 (5 bases). Trimming removed 0 bases from V and 8 bases from J, with 10 bases in between. Germline-derived CDR1 and CDR2 are LNHNV and YYDKDF (reference sequence). The CDR3 loop spans 13 amino acids. For the CDR3, the DNA is TGTGCCACCAGCAGAGATGGGGCAGGAGAAGCTTTCTTT. Translated, it gives CATSRDGAGEAFF.

This clone was counted a few times. The chain joins TRBV6-5 to TRBJ1-1, with D uncertain. From germline, CDR1 is MNHEY and CDR2 SVGAGI. The CDR3 consists of 13 residues. V lost 5 bases and J 1 base, leaving 8 bases between the germline ends. The CDR3 loop is CASSVEGNTEAFF. The CDR3 nucleotides are TGTGCCAGCAGTGTTGAGGGGAACACTGAAGCTTTCTTT.

CDR3 sequence (DNA): TGTGCCATCAGTGATATAGCGGGAGGGATCTCCTACGAGCAGTACTTC. Its protein is CAISDIAGGISYEQYF. The V gene is TRBV10-3, the J gene TRBJ2-7; 11 positions match TRBD2. Germline V gives CDR1 ENHRY, CDR2 SYGVKD. The junction had 4 bases not matched to a gene; V was cut back by 3 bases and J by 0 bases. The length of the CDR3 is 16 residues.

The rearrangement links TRBV15 to TRBJ1-3, with TRBD1 as a possible D gene (6 bases). In germline, CDR1 is LNHNV, CDR2 YYDKDF (reference sequence). The CDR3 has 15 residues. With 0 bases removed from V and 2 bases from J, the gap between germline ends came to 8 bases. The CDR3 loop is CATSRDWDTGNTIYF. CDR3 DNA: TGTGCCACCAGCAGAGATTGGGACACTGGAAACACCATATATTTT.